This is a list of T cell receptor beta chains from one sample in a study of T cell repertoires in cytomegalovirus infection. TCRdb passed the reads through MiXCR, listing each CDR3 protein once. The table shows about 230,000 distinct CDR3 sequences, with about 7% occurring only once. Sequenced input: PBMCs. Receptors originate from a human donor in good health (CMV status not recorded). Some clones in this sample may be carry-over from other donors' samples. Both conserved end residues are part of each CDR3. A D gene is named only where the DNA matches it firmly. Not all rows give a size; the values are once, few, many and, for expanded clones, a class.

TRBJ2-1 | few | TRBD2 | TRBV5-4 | CASSLGGLAGATSYNEQFF | TGTGCCAGCAGCTTGGGGGGACTAGCGGGGGCCACCTCCTACAATGAGCAGTTCTTC
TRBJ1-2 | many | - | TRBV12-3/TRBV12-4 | CASRGTSNYGYTF | TGTGCCAGCAGGGGGACTTCTAACTATGGCTACACCTTC
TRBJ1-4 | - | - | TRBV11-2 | CASSLEWYQNEKLFF | TGTGCCAGCAGCTTAGAATGGTACCAAAATGAAAAACTGTTTTTT
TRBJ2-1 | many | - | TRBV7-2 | CASSPQTAKHEQFF | TGTGCCAGCAGCCCCCAGACAGCTAAACATGAGCAGTTCTTC
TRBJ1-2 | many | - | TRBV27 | CASRFSGLGGDGYTF | TGTGCCAGCAGGTTTTCGGGGCTGGGTGGTGACGGCTACACCTTC
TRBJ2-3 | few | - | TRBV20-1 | CSARVRGLVDTQYF | TGCAGTGCTAGAGTAAGGGGTTTGGTTGATACGCAGTATTTT
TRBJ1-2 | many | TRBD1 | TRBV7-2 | CGGQGDYYGYTF | TGTGGGGGGCAGGGGGACTACTATGGCTACACCTTC
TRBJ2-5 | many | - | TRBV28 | CASSPPARGGETQYF | TGTGCCAGCAGCCCGCCCGCCAGGGGAGGCGAGACCCAGTACTTC
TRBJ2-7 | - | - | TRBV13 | CASSSGLHSYEQYF | TGTGCCAGCAGCTCCGGACTCCACTCCTACGAGCAGTACTTC
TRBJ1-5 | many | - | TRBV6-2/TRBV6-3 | CASSYLRGGNQPQHF | TGTGCCAGCAGCTACCTCAGGGGTGGCAATCAGCCCCAGCATTTT
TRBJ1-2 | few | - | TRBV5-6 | CASSLRAKDRGYTF | TGTGCCAGCAGCTTGAGGGCAAAAGATCGAGGCTACACCTTC
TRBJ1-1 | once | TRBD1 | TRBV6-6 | CASSLGGGAGTEAFF | TGTGCCAGCAGCCTAGGAGGGGGCGCGGGTACTGAAGCTTTCTTT
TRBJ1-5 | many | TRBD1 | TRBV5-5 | CASSASRQGGQPQHF | TGTGCCAGCAGCGCCTCAAGACAGGGAGGCCAGCCCCAGCATTTT
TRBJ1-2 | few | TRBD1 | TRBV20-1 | CSALRQGGGYTF | TGCAGTGCTCTTCGACAGGGGGGAGGCTACACCTTC
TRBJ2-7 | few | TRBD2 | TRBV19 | CASSELAGGSQTYEQYF | TGTGCCAGTAGCGAACTAGCGGGGGGTTCCCAAACCTACGAGCAGTACTTC
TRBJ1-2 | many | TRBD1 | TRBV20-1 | CSARDPGPRAQGDGYTF | TGCAGTGCTAGAGATCCCGGCCCTAGGGCTCAGGGGGATGGCTACACCTTC
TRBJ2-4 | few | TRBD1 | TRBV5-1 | CASSAGGEGIQYF | TGCGCCAGCAGCGCAGGGGGCGAGGGCATTCAGTACTTC
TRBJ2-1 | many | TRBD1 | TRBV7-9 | CASSLAGGDEQFF | TGTGCCAGCAGCTTAGCAGGGGGCGATGAGCAGTTCTTC
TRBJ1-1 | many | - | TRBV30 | CAWSWGLTNTEAFF | TGTGCCTGGAGTTGGGGACTGACGAACACTGAAGCTTTCTTT
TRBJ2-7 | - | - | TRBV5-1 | CASSWDLGSSYEQYF | TGCGCCAGCAGCTGGGACCTTGGGAGCTCCTACGAGCAGTACTTC